The rows below give T cell receptor beta chains drawn from one sample of a study of breast tumors, draining lymph nodes, adjacent tissues. TCRdb reprocessed the multiplex PCR reads with MiXCR, giving one entry per CDR3 protein. Found here are 100,000 to 150,000 distinct CDR3 sequences, about 20% of them singletons; the top ten hold about 3.5%. The sample comprised axillary lymph node tissue. Receptor source: a female donor with breast cancer. Some clones in this sample may be carry-over from other donors' samples. CDR3s include the opening cysteine and the closing phenylalanine or tryptophan. The D gene is left open where the match is weak. Size values are once, few and many counts, or a class for expanded clones, and some rows have none.

clone_size j_call d_call v_call cdr3_aa cdr3_nt
NA TRBJ2-2 TRBD2 TRBV3-1 CASSQDLSRGDTGELFF TGTGCCAGCAGCCAAGATCTGAGTCGGGGGGACACCGGGGAGCTGTTTTTT
many TRBJ2-3 TRBD2 TRBV20-1 CSALGGGASTDTQYF TGCAGTGCGTTGGGCGGGGGGGCTAGCACAGATACGCAGTATTTT
many TRBJ2-5 NA TRBV30 CAWSPRIAASQETQYF TGTGCCTGGAGTCCCCGTATAGCGGCGTCTCAAGAGACCCAGTACTTC
few TRBJ1-3 TRBD1 TRBV18 CASSPGQHNGNTIYF TGTGCCAGCTCACCGGGACAGCATAACGGAAACACCATATATTTT
NA TRBJ1-1 NA TRBV12-3/TRBV12-4 CASTLGGPYTEAFF TGTGCCAGCACCCTAGGTGGGCCGTACACTGAAGCTTTCTTT
many TRBJ1-2 TRBD1 TRBV5-1 CASSLGGQGAGGYTF TGCGCCAGCAGCTTGGGCGGACAGGGAGCGGGCGGCTACACCTTC
many TRBJ1-6 NA TRBV7-2 CASSLAGQSHNSPLHF TGTGCCAGCAGCTTAGCGGGACAAAGCCATAATTCACCCCTCCACTTT
many TRBJ1-5 NA TRBV20-1 CSATGTIHSNQPQHF TGCAGTGCAACCGGGACAATCCATAGCAATCAGCCCCAGCATTTT
NA TRBJ2-1 NA TRBV5-1 CATSLEGREQFF TGCGCCACCAGCTTGGAGGGTCGCGAGCAGTTCTTC
many TRBJ2-3 TRBD2 TRBV7-8 CASSPGRLAGVKTDTQYF TGTGCCAGCAGCCCCGGGCGGCTAGCGGGGGTGAAGACAGATACGCAGTATTTT
many TRBJ2-3 NA TRBV7-9 CASSLGRGPMDTQYF TGTGCCAGCAGCTTAGGGCGGGGGCCGATGGATACGCAGTATTTT
many TRBJ2-7 NA TRBV19 CASSISGLNLREQYF TGTGCCAGTAGTATTTCAGGACTTAACCTACGCGAGCAGTACTTC
NA TRBJ2-4 TRBD2 TRBV19 CASSLRTSPIAKNIQYF TGTGCCAGTAGTCTTAGGACTAGTCCTATAGCCAAAAACATTCAGTACTTC
many TRBJ2-2 TRBD2 TRBV5-1 CASSTDLAGAGELFF TGCGCCAGCAGCACGGACCTAGCGGGAGCCGGGGAGCTGTTTTTT
many TRBJ2-5 TRBD2 TRBV20-1 CSARDGGARETQYF TGCAGTGCTAGAGACGGGGGGGCCAGGGAGACCCAGTACTTC
many TRBJ2-1 TRBD2 TRBV7-3 CASSRIAGKSYNEQFF TGTGCCAGCAGCCGAATAGCGGGGAAATCCTACAATGAGCAGTTCTTC
many TRBJ2-7 TRBD2 TRBV12-3/TRBV12-4 CASSPSISGRSYEQYF TGTGCCAGCAGCCCCTCTATAAGCGGGAGGTCCTACGAGCAGTACTTC
many TRBJ2-5 NA TRBV6-6 CASSYSGGSGTQYF TGTGCCAGCAGTTACTCAGGGGGTTCGGGGACCCAGTACTTC
NA TRBJ2-3 NA TRBV19 CASRRDGWADTQCF TGTGCCAGTAGGAGAGACGGGTGGGCAGATACGCAGTGTTTT
many TRBJ2-3 TRBD2 TRBV4-2 CASSQVAERGGADTQYF TGTGCCAGCAGCCAAGTGGCCGAGCGGGGGGGTGCAGATACGCAGTATTTT
many TRBJ2-1 TRBD2 TRBV20-1 CSARDRTGTSGFNEQFF TGCAGTGCTAGAGATAGGACCGGGACTAGCGGCTTCAATGAGCAGTTCTTC
NA TRBJ2-1 NA TRBV19 CASSIGRGRRNEQFF TGTGCCAGTAGTATCGGCAGGGGGAGGAGGAATGAGCAGTTCTTC
many TRBJ2-1 TRBD1 TRBV10-2 CASTQGTGGKNEQFF TGCGCCAGCACCCAAGGGACAGGGGGGAAAAATGAGCAGTTCTTC
many TRBJ2-3 TRBD2 TRBV5-1 CASSPSTSGASTDTQYF TGCGCCAGCAGCCCATCGACTAGCGGGGCAAGCACAGATACGCAGTATTTT
many TRBJ1-6 NA TRBV3-1 CASSHQTGFNSPLHF TGTGCCAGCAGCCACCAGACAGGCTTTAATTCACCCCTCCACTTT
many TRBJ2-7 NA TRBV6-1 CASRDGMGVNLDF TGTGCCAGCCGGGACGGAATGGGTGTAAATTTGGACTTC
many TRBJ1-5 NA TRBV27 CASRSVGAGGQPQHF TGTGCCAGCAGATCCGTAGGGGCAGGAGGTCAGCCCCAGCATTTT
many TRBJ2-5 NA TRBV20-1 CSASEGGQETQYF TGCAGTGCTAGCGAGGGGGGACAAGAGACCCAGTACTTC
many TRBJ2-7 TRBD1 TRBV4-2 CASSQEGQEQYF TGTGCCAGCAGCCAAGAGGGACAGGAGCAGTACTTC
many TRBJ1-2 TRBD1 TRBV6-1 CASSPGQGAVGYTF TGTGCCAGCTCTCCGGGACAGGGGGCTGTTGGCTACACCTTC
many TRBJ1-5 NA TRBV7-3 CASRPGGDSNQPQHF TGTGCCAGCAGACCCGGGGGGGACAGCAATCAGCCCCAGCATTTT
NA TRBJ1-2 NA TRBV2 CASSARNYGYTF TGTGCCAGCAGCGCCAGGAACTATGGCTACACCTTC
many TRBJ2-3 NA TRBV5-1 CASSLNAGAPDTQYF TGCGCCAGCAGCTTAAACGCGGGGGCCCCAGATACGCAGTATTTT
many TRBJ2-5 NA TRBV10-3 CAITPGQGETQYF TGTGCCATCACTCCGGGGCAAGGAGAGACCCAGTACTTC
NA TRBJ1-4 NA TRBV24-1 CAASDGGPATNEKLFF TGTGCCGCCAGTGATGGAGGACCCGCAACTAATGAGAAACTGTTTTTT
many TRBJ1-2 TRBD1 TRBV19 CASSGTGKNYGYTF TGTGCCAGTAGTGGGACAGGGAAGAACTATGGCTACACCTTC
many TRBJ1-4 NA TRBV7-9 CASSLRQDNEKLFF TGTGCCAGCAGCCTCCGACAAGATAATGAAAAACTGTTTTTT
NA TRBJ2-6 NA TRBV4-2 CASSQDPIWGASGANVLTF TGTGCCAGCAGCCAAGATCCTATATGGGGGGCGTCGGGGGCCAACGTCCTGACCTTC
many TRBJ2-1 NA TRBV7-9 CASSRERGVDNEQFF TGTGCCAGCAGCCGGGAAAGGGGGGTCGACAATGAGCAGTTCTTC
NA TRBJ2-7 TRBD2 TRBV5-6 CASSPTGGLKYGQYF TGTGCCAGCAGCCCCACGGGAGGGCTAAAATACGGGCAGTACTTC
many TRBJ1-4 NA TRBV19 CASSTGKGNEKLFF TGTGCCAGTAGTACAGGGAAAGGGAATGAAAAACTGTTTTTT
many TRBJ2-3 NA TRBV7-2 CASSLVAVITDTQYF TGTGCCAGCAGCTTAGTTGCGGTTATCACAGATACGCAGTATTTT
many TRBJ2-1 TRBD1 TRBV20-1 CSARVGQGSNEQFF TGCAGTGCTAGAGTTGGACAGGGAAGTAATGAGCAGTTCTTC
many TRBJ1-4 NA TRBV4-2 CASSQVRATNEKLFF TGTGCCAGCAGCCAAGTCCGGGCAACTAATGAAAAACTGTTTTTT
many TRBJ2-7 NA TRBV20-1 CSAIRVFENEQYF TGCAGTGCCATCAGGGTTTTTGAGAACGAGCAGTACTTC
many TRBJ2-3 NA TRBV24-1 CATSDLATDTQYF TGTGCCACCAGTGATTTGGCCACAGATACGCAGTATTTT
many TRBJ1-2 NA TRBV7-8 CASSLTTIYGYTF TGTGCCAGCAGCTTAACCACTATCTATGGCTACACCTTC
many TRBJ1-5 NA TRBV20-1 CSARDTGEQPQHF TGCAGTGCTAGAGATACCGGGGAGCAGCCCCAGCATTTT
many TRBJ1-2 NA TRBV7-8 CASSLAGSSYGYTF TGTGCCAGCAGCTTAGCGGGCAGCTCCTATGGCTACACCTTC